Listed below are T cell receptor beta chains from one sample, sequenced in a study of blood T cell repertoires in COVID-19. Profiled with immunoSEQ multiplex PCR; TCRdb holds only in-frame clones, not every one. The profile shows 350,000 to 400,000 clones, 89% of them singletons. Sequences were obtained from PBMCs or T cells enriched from blood (not recorded which). Receptors were obtained from a woman aged 30 to 39 who had recovered from COVID-19. Both conserved end residues are part of each CDR3. A D gene is named only where the DNA matches it firmly. Only some rows state a clone size, as once, few, many or a class for expanded clones.

abundance,j_gene,d_gene,v_gene,CDR3aa,CDR3nt
-,TRBJ1-1,-,TRBV6-2/TRBV6-3,CASSAGSPLNTEAFF,TGTGCCAGCAGCGCGGGGAGCCCCCTGAACACTGAAGCTTTCTTT
-,TRBJ1-6,TRBD1,TRBV10-3,CAISRTGTGQFSYNSPLHF,TGTGCCATCAGCCGGACCGGGACAGGCCAATTCTCCTATAATTCACCCCTCCACTTT
-,TRBJ2-7,TRBD1,TRBV6-5,CASRSTGTATTEQYF,TGTGCCAGCAGATCCACCGGGACAGCAACAACGGAGCAGTACTTC
-,TRBJ2-7,-,TRBV5-1,CASSLGFVQGGIYEQYF,TGCGCCAGCAGCTTGGGTTTTGTGCAGGGAGGTATCTACGAGCAGTACTTC
-,TRBJ2-7,-,TRBV9,CASSGSGNGAYEQYF,TGTGCCAGCAGCGGATCGGGAAACGGGGCCTACGAGCAGTACTTC
-,TRBJ2-1,TRBD1,TRBV10-3,CAISTDRAPSSYNEQFF,TGTGCCATCAGTACTGACAGGGCCCCGAGCTCCTACAATGAGCAGTTCTTC
-,TRBJ2-1,-,TRBV9,CASSSEVYEQFF,TGTGCCAGCAGCTCAGAGGTCTATGAGCAGTTCTTC
few,TRBJ2-2,TRBD1,TRBV7-7,CASSLATGRSTGELFF,TGTGCCAGCAGCTTAGCGACAGGGCGTTCGACCGGGGAGCTGTTTTTT
-,TRBJ1-6,-,TRBV5-1,CASSLGGSSPLHF,TGCGCCAGCAGCTTGGGAGGGAGTTCACCCCTCCACTTT
-,TRBJ1-2,-,TRBV28,CASSRPGHPREGYTF,TGTGCCAGCAGCCGACCGGGACACCCTAGGGAGGGCTACACCTTC
-,TRBJ2-7,TRBD2,TRBV5-1,CASSLPSGSSGGYEQYF,TGCGCCAGCAGCTTGCCTAGCGGGAGCAGCGGCGGCTACGAGCAGTACTTC
-,TRBJ1-1,-,TRBV19,CASSSGEKGTEAFF,TGTGCCAGTAGCTCAGGGGAGAAGGGCACTGAAGCTTTCTTT
-,TRBJ1-1,-,TRBV27,CASSRKGVVNTEAFF,TGTGCCAGCAGTCGCAAGGGGGTCGTAAACACTGAAGCTTTCTTT
-,TRBJ2-1,-,TRBV3-1/TRBV3-2,CASSQSAYNEQFF,TGTGCCAGCAGCCAATCAGCCTACAATGAGCAGTTCTTC
-,TRBJ1-4,TRBD1,TRBV5-1,CASSLADRGRGEKLFF,TGCGCCAGCAGCTTGGCGGACAGGGGGCGAGGAGAAAAACTGTTTTTT
-,TRBJ1-3,TRBD1,TRBV7-9,CASSSGGTGVRSGNTIYF,TGTGCCAGCAGTTCAGGAGGGACAGGGGTTCGGTCTGGAAACACCATATATTTT
-,TRBJ1-1,-,TRBV9,CASSVLDLRGGNTEAFF,TGTGCCAGCAGCGTTCTGGACCTAAGGGGAGGGAACACTGAAGCTTTCTTT
-,TRBJ1-2,-,TRBV5-4,CASSLGGRGSYGYTF,TGTGCCAGCAGCTTGGGGGGTCGGGGGAGCTATGGCTACACCTTC
-,TRBJ2-7,TRBD2,TRBV5-1,CASSLASSGLEYF,TGCGCCAGCAGCTTGGCCTCTAGCGGTTTGGAGTACTTC
-,TRBJ1-5,TRBD1,TRBV4-2,CASSQDLTGTLQPQHF,TGTGCCAGCAGCCAAGATTTGACAGGGACCCTCCAGCCCCAGCATTTT
-,TRBJ1-2,-,TRBV28,CASSSRGYGYTF,TGTGCCAGCAGTTCCCGGGGGTATGGCTACACCTTC
-,TRBJ2-2,TRBD2,TRBV5-1,CASSSWFTGTSGRATGELFF,TGCGCCAGCAGCTCATGGTTTACCGGGACTAGCGGGAGGGCCACCGGGGAGCTGTTTTTT
-,TRBJ2-5,-,TRBV7-2,CASSGLGSQETQYF,TGTGCCAGCAGTGGCCTAGGGAGCCAAGAGACCCAGTACTTC
-,TRBJ2-2,-,TRBV6-5,CASRGVVPGELFF,TGTGCCAGCAGGGGAGTTGTCCCCGGGGAGCTGTTTTTT
-,TRBJ1-1,-,TRBV15,CATSKDSSFNTEAFF,TGTGCCACCAGCAAGGACAGTTCGTTCAACACTGAAGCTTTCTTT
-,TRBJ1-6,TRBD1,TRBV27,CASSLSRTGGKDLHF,TGTGCCAGCAGTTTATCCCGCACAGGGGGCAAGGATTTACACTTT
-,TRBJ2-7,-,TRBV3-1/TRBV3-2,CASSQDLSEQYF,TGTGCCAGCAGCCAAGATCTGTCCGAGCAGTACTTC
-,TRBJ1-5,-,TRBV5-8,CASSLGGITNQPQHF,TGTGCCAGCAGCTTGGGAGGGATTACCAATCAGCCCCAGCATTTT
-,TRBJ1-2,-,TRBV5-4,CASSLRPGVVNYGYTF,TGTGCCAGCAGCTTGCGGCCGGGGGTCGTGAACTATGGCTACACCTTC
-,TRBJ2-5,TRBD1,TRBV5-1,CASSHPGGGETQYF,TGCGCCAGCAGCCACCCAGGGGGCGGAGAGACCCAGTACTTC
-,TRBJ2-3,-,TRBV24-1,CATSDATDTQYF,TGTGCCACCAGTGATGCGACAGATACGCAGTATTTT
-,TRBJ2-1,TRBD2,TRBV7-2,CASSPGTSYNEQFF,TGTGCCAGCAGCCCAGGGACTAGCTACAATGAGCAGTTCTTC
-,TRBJ1-5,-,TRBV14,CASSQAGRNQPQHF,TGTGCCAGCAGCCAAGCAGGGAGGAATCAGCCCCAGCATTTT
-,TRBJ2-7,-,TRBV18,CASSPLADTLSYEQYF,TGTGCCAGCTCACCACTCGCAGACACCTTATCCTACGAGCAGTACTTC
-,TRBJ2-1,TRBD2,TRBV7-2,CASSPGGSGGAGFF,TGTGCCAGCAGCCCCGGGGGTAGCGGGGGGGCCGGGTTCTTC
-,TRBJ1-2,TRBD1,TRBV19,CASNRGQGAPDGYTF,TGTGCCAGTAACAGGGGACAGGGGGCCCCGGATGGCTACACCTTC
once,TRBJ2-5,-,TRBV11-2,CASSFGTPGPTQETQYF,TGTGCCAGCAGCTTTGGGACTCCGGGACCTACCCAAGAGACCCAGTACTTC
few,TRBJ2-7,TRBD2,TRBV23-1,CASSPSRSSGGHTHNYEQYF,TGCGCCAGCAGTCCCTCCCGTTCTAGCGGGGGGCATACCCATAACTACGAGCAGTACTTC
once,TRBJ2-2,-,TRBV11-3,CASSLGGTVNTGELFF,TGTGCCAGCAGCTTAGGAGGGACTGTGAACACCGGGGAGCTGTTTTTT
-,TRBJ2-7,-,TRBV30,CAWSPPGTYEQYF,TGTGCCTGGAGCCCCCCAGGGACCTACGAGCAGTACTTC
-,TRBJ1-2,TRBD1,TRBV5-1,CASSPGQGGYGYTF,TGCGCCAGCAGCCCGGGACAGGGTGGCTATGGCTACACCTTC
-,TRBJ2-1,-,TRBV7-8,CASSLFKGDEQFF,TGTGCCAGCAGCTTATTTAAGGGAGATGAGCAGTTCTTC
-,TRBJ2-6,TRBD2,TRBV4-1,CASSQERSSGISGANVLTF,TGCGCCAGCAGCCAAGAGAGATCTAGCGGGATCTCAGGGGCCAACGTCCTGACTTTC
-,TRBJ2-7,-,TRBV18,CASSPLRGPSGEQYF,TGTGCCAGCTCACCACTACGGGGTCCGTCGGGCGAGCAGTACTTC
-,TRBJ1-6,TRBD1,TRBV28,CASSTWTGRRSPLHF,TGTGCCAGCAGTACTTGGACAGGCCGCCGCTCACCCCTCCACTTT
-,TRBJ2-3,TRBD1,TRBV9,CASGRQGFTDTQYF,TGTGCCAGCGGGCGACAGGGATTCACAGATACGCAGTATTTT
-,TRBJ1-2,-,TRBV19,CASTPTEDFGYTF,TGTGCCAGTACCCCGACAGAAGACTTTGGCTACACCTTC
-,TRBJ1-5,TRBD1,TRBV6-1,CASSEILGTEFAQPQHF,TGTGCCAGCAGTGAAATCTTGGGGACAGAATTCGCTCAGCCCCAGCATTTT
-,TRBJ1-6,-,TRBV15,CATSRVRGEDSPLHF,TGTGCCACCAGCAGAGTACGGGGAGAGGATTCACCCCTCCACTTT
-,TRBJ1-5,-,TRBV7-3,CASSFQGNSNQPQHF,TGTGCCAGCAGCTTTCAGGGGAATAGCAATCAGCCCCAGCATTTT
-,TRBJ2-7,TRBD2,TRBV19,CASSPGTSGYEQYF,TGTGCCAGTAGTCCCGGGACTAGCGGCTACGAGCAGTACTTC
-,TRBJ2-1,TRBD2,TRBV7-6,CASSSWTSGPNEQFF,TGTGCCAGCAGTTCCTGGACTAGCGGCCCCAATGAGCAGTTCTTC
-,TRBJ2-7,TRBD2,TRBV7-9,CASSLGLALRSHEQYF,TGTGCCAGCAGCTTAGGACTAGCCCTTAGGTCCCACGAGCAGTACTTC
-,TRBJ2-1,TRBD1,TRBV10-3,CAISGLDRVGYNEQFF,TGTGCCATCAGTGGACTGGACAGGGTAGGCTACAATGAGCAGTTCTTC
-,TRBJ2-1,-,TRBV30,CAWSLSGGPQFF,TGTGCCTGGAGCCTATCAGGAGGACCGCAGTTCTTC